This TCR beta chain comes out of a study of T cell responses to AZD1222 COVID-19 vaccine. On this clone itself: Its antigen is as yet unknown.

Study-wide findings and caveats: Spike-specific TCR breadth and depth both grew after two AZD1222 doses.

Germline V gene lookup returns CDR1 DFQATT and CDR2 SNEGSKA (reference sequence). This CDR3 is 10 amino acids long. V was cut by 5 bases and J by 12 bases, with 11 bases left in between. TCRdb's table, derived via immunoSEQ multiplex PCR, lists solely in-frame clones and lacks some. The sample has around 64,000 clones, 83% seen once. The source material was peripheral blood, sampled 28 days after the second AZD1222 dose. This receptor was taken from an adult who received the AZD1222 COVID-19 vaccine. The chain carries TRBV20-1 and TRBJ2-1; the D is unclear. Here the CDR3 DNA reads TGCAGTGCTGTGAAGAAGGGGCAGTTCTTC. Protein: CSAVKKGQFF.